This T cell receptor (beta chain) was retrieved from a study of CD8 T cells in Susac syndrome. Looking at the study overall: At the time their blood was drawn, patients with Susac syndrome were either therapy-naive, on corticosteroids (with some of them also receiving intravenous immunoglobulin), or on intravenous immunoglobulin alone.

Recently defined diagnostic criteria for definite or probable disease were fulfilled by Susac syndrome patients. Reverse transcription of about 0.5 to 1 ug RNA used random hexamers. TCRdb recomputed calls from the immunoSEQ multiplex PCR reads with MiXCR, one row per CDR3 protein. The sample lists 200,000 to 300,000 distinct CDR3 sequences; almost 97% were seen once. This clonotype was counted a single time. CDR1 and CDR2 (germline): SQVTM, ANQGSEA. Germline trimming cut 8 bases from V and 0 bases from J; bases unmatched to any gene: 14. The CDR3 loop spans 16 amino acids. The chain uses TRBV29-1 and TRBJ2-3, with 7 bases fitting TRBD2. The receptor was derived from a human donor with Susac syndrome. The material sequenced was CD4+ T cells from PBMCs. The chain's CDR3 is CSSKGRDYLSTDTQYF. CDR3 DNA sequence: TGCAGCTCAAAGGGCCGGGACTACCTAAGCACAGATACGCAGTATTTT.